This TCR beta chain was sequenced during a study of tumor-infiltrating lymphocytes in primary liver carcinoma. The tissue used was unsorted bulk material of 20-30 mg. RNA and DNA were co-extracted from it with the AllPrep DNA/RNA mini kit. A primer in the constant region served to generate TCR beta cDNA from about 470 ng of total RNA. For TCR beta, libraries were produced by three nested multiplex PCR rounds using slightly modified ARM-PCR. Investigators reported that the first two PCR rounds, at roughly 10 cycles each, used TRBV1-TRBV30 forward primers with a C-beta reverse primer. One entry per CDR3 protein results from TCRdb running MiXCR on the multiplex PCR reads. The top ten hold about a tenth of the sample, which has 95,000 to 150,000 distinct CDR3 sequences, 65% seen once. The CDR3 contains 12 residues. Germline loops: CDR1 GTSNPN, CDR2 SVGIG (reference sequence).

The specimen was liver tumor tissue from sampling region 1. The subset is: tumor region T1, superior pole. This chain connects TRBV30 to TRBJ2-3, with unresolved D. The sequence came from a woman aged 55 to 70 with primary liver carcinoma and hepatitis B virus infection. In nucleotides, the CDR3 is TGTGCTTGGGCCCCCGGCATAGATACGCAGTATTTT. Translating gives CAWAPGIDTQYF.